A single sample gave rise to the 15 T cell receptor beta chains below, sequenced in a study of cytomegalovirus exposure and HLA in healthy donors. Primers included in the PCR were 60 Vbeta and 13 Jbeta primers. Clones were read by immunoSEQ multiplex PCR, and TCRdb kept only the in-frame ones, dropping some. The table lists approximately 150,000 clones, roughly 80% of them singletons, with approximately 1.3% in the top ten. Sequenced input: PBMCs. The receptors come from a man in his fifties in good health and CMV-seropositive.

The chain employs TRBV4-1 and TRBJ2-7; D remains unclear. Germline assignment: CDR1 MGHRA and CDR2 YSYEKL. V gave up 3 bases and J gave up 4 bases, with 19 bases separating them. The CDR3 sequence is 16 residues long. CDR3 nucleotides: TGCGCCAGCAGCCACGAAGACTCAGAGGTCGGTTACGAGCAGTACTTC. Encoded protein: CASSHEDSEVGYEQYF.

V gene TRBV6-1 combines with J gene TRBJ1-5; maybe TRBD1 (6 bases). Germline CDR1 MNHNS, CDR2 SASEGT. The V and J ends lost 1 base and 5 bases respectively, with 6 bases between them. There are 13 residues in the CDR3. CDR3 nucleotide sequence: TGTGCCAGCAGTGAAGACAGGGATCAGCCCCAGCATTTT. It is translated as CASSEDRDQPQHF.

Here the CDR3 reads CASSPAANEKLFF. The CDR3 DNA reads TGCGCCAGCAGCCCCGCCGCGAATGAAAAACTGTTTTTT. This sequence joins TRBV5-1 and TRBJ1-4; D call uncertain. The CDR3 runs to 13 residues. The germline V and J ends were trimmed by 4 bases and 5 bases, with 9 bases remaining between them. Germline CDR1 is SGHRS and CDR2 is YFSETQ.

There are a few counts of this clone. The chain carries TRBV29-1 and TRBJ2-5; weak D call: TRBD2 (6 bases). V was shortened by 3 bases and J by 5 bases, with 16 bases between the two germline ends. This CDR3 contains 14 residues. Germline-derived CDR1 and CDR2 are SQVTM and ANQGSEA. CDR3 residues: CSVDLGGGMETQYF. The CDR3 nucleotides read TGCAGCGTTGACCTGGGGGGAGGCATGGAGACCCAGTACTTC.

The chain has TRBV28 and TRBJ2-1; 10 bases fit TRBD2. Germline CDR1 MDHEN, CDR2 SYDVKM. The CDR3 totals 15 residues. Unmatched junction bases numbered 2, after V lost 5 bases and J lost 1 base. This CDR3 reads CASSAAGGSYNEQFF. CDR3 bases: TGTGCCAGCAGTGCAGCGGGAGGGTCCTACAATGAGCAGTTCTTC.

The rearrangement links TRBV9 to TRBJ2-7, with 13 bases aligning to TRBD2. J lost 7 bases, V lost 2 bases, and 9 bases had no gene match. Germline V lookup: CDR1 SGDLS, CDR2 YYNGEE. CDR3 length: 16 residues. The CDR3 region is CASSVNPGLAGSEQYF. CDR3 nucleotide sequence: TGTGCCAGCAGCGTGAACCCGGGACTAGCGGGAAGTGAGCAGTACTTC. The entire variable domain, with the rest obtained from reference TRBV9 and TRBJ2-7, is as follows: DSGVTQTPKHLITATGQRVTLRCSPRSGDLSVYWYQQSLDQGLQFLIQYYNGEERAKGNILERFSAQQFPDLHSELNLSSLELGDSALYFCASSVNPGLAGSEQYFGPGTRLTVT.

The rearrangement joins TRBV5-1 to TRBJ2-1, with TRBD2 as a possible D gene (6 bases). Germline CDR1 and CDR2: SGHRS and YFSETQ. CDR3 length equals 13 residues. Deletions cut 6 bases from V and 5 bases from J, with 12 bases between. The CDR3 reads CASMAGNNNEQFF. The CDR3 nucleotides read TGCGCCAGCATGGCGGGGAATAACAATGAGCAGTTCTTC.

The chain links TRBV30 to TRBJ1-4; 10 bases match TRBD1. Per the germline V gene, CDR1 is GTSNPN and CDR2 is SVGIG (reference sequence). J gave up 7 bases and V 2 bases, and 4 bases lay outside the gene matches. The CDR3 is 14 residues long. CDR3: CAWSTGQGREKLFF. Written as DNA, the CDR3 is TGTGCCTGGAGTACGGGACAGGGGCGTGAAAAACTGTTTTTT.

The J gene is TRBJ1-2, the V gene TRBV6-4; D is possibly TRBD1 (6 bases). The germline V gene has CDR1 MRHNA and CDR2 SNTAGT. V shed 4 bases and J shed 2 bases, with 14 bases lying between them. CDR3 length: 15 residues. The chain's CDR3 is CASSGGGRTNYGYTF. The CDR3 nucleotides read TGTGCCAGCAGTGGCGGGGGCAGGACCAACTATGGCTACACCTTC.

This chain connects TRBV5-6 to TRBJ2-7; no firm D call. The CDR3 runs to 14 residues. The germline V and J ends were trimmed by 4 bases and 3 bases, with 14 bases remaining between them. The germline V gene encodes CDR1 SGHDT and CDR2 YYEEEE. The CDR3 protein is CASSTGRLYYEQYF. The CDR3 region has the DNA TGTGCCAGCAGCACCGGTAGACTGTACTACGAGCAGTACTTC.

This clone was counted a few times. This chain links TRBV30 with TRBJ2-1; D remains ambiguous. V was cut by 2 bases and J by 4 bases, with 3 bases left in between. This CDR3 comprises 11 residues. Per the germline V gene, CDR1 is GTSNPN and CDR2 is SVGIG (reference sequence). The CDR3 coding sequence is TGTGCCTGGAGTACTTACAATGAGCAGTTCTTC. Protein: CAWSTYNEQFF.

The chain couples TRBV28 to TRBJ1-1; perhaps TRBD1 as D (6 bases). CDR1 is MDHEN and CDR2 is SYDVKM in the germline V gene. Trimming stripped 6 bases from V and 2 bases from J, with 19 bases between. This CDR3 has 16 residues. This CDR3 reads CASRARGRGGNTEAFF. DNA of the CDR3: TGTGCCAGCAGGGCCCGCGGCAGGGGTGGCAACACTGAAGCTTTCTTT.

The V call is TRBV7-9, the J call TRBJ1-2, with D possibly TRBD1 on 5 matching bases. Trimming took off 2 bases at V and 4 bases at J, with 5 bases between the two ends. Germline-derived CDR1 and CDR2 are SEHNR and FQNEAQ (reference sequence). This CDR3 has 12 amino acids. CDR3 in amino acids: CASSLTGYGYTF. The CDR3 DNA reads TGTGCCAGCAGCTTAACAGGCTATGGCTACACCTTC. Full variable domain (missing parts from reference TRBV7-9 and TRBJ1-2): DTGVSQNPRHKITKRGQNVTFRCDPISEHNRLYWYRQTLGQGPEFLTYFQNEAQLEKSRLLSDRFSAERPKGSFSTLEIQRTEQGDSAMYLCASSLTGYGYTFGSGTRLTVV.

The chain couples TRBV7-9 to TRBJ2-7, with D perhaps TRBD2 (6 bases). Germline V gene sequence: CDR1 SEHNR, CDR2 FQNEAQ (reference sequence). CDR3 length: 15 residues. V was cut by 7 bases and J by 0 bases, with 16 bases left in between. The CDR3 sequence: CASTSTRDFSYEQYF. For the CDR3, the DNA is TGTGCCAGCACAAGCACGAGGGACTTCTCCTACGAGCAGTACTTC. The full variable domain, its missing parts supplied by reference TRBV7-9 and TRBJ2-7, is DTGVSQNPRHKITKRGQNVTFRCDPISEHNRLYWYRQTLGQGPEFLTYFQNEAQLEKSRLLSDRFSAERPKGSFSTLEIQRTEQGDSAMYLCASTSTRDFSYEQYFGPGTRLTVT.

This chain links TRBV7-2 with TRBJ1-1; no definite D call. CDR1 is SGHTA and CDR2 is FQGNSA in the germline V gene. The CDR3 runs to 14 residues. Trimming pared 2 bases from V and 11 bases from J, leaving 18 bases between. Written as DNA, the CDR3 is TGTGCCAGCAGCTTATTCTCAATAGGGAGTGCGGCTTTCTTT. Encoded protein: CASSLFSIGSAAFF.